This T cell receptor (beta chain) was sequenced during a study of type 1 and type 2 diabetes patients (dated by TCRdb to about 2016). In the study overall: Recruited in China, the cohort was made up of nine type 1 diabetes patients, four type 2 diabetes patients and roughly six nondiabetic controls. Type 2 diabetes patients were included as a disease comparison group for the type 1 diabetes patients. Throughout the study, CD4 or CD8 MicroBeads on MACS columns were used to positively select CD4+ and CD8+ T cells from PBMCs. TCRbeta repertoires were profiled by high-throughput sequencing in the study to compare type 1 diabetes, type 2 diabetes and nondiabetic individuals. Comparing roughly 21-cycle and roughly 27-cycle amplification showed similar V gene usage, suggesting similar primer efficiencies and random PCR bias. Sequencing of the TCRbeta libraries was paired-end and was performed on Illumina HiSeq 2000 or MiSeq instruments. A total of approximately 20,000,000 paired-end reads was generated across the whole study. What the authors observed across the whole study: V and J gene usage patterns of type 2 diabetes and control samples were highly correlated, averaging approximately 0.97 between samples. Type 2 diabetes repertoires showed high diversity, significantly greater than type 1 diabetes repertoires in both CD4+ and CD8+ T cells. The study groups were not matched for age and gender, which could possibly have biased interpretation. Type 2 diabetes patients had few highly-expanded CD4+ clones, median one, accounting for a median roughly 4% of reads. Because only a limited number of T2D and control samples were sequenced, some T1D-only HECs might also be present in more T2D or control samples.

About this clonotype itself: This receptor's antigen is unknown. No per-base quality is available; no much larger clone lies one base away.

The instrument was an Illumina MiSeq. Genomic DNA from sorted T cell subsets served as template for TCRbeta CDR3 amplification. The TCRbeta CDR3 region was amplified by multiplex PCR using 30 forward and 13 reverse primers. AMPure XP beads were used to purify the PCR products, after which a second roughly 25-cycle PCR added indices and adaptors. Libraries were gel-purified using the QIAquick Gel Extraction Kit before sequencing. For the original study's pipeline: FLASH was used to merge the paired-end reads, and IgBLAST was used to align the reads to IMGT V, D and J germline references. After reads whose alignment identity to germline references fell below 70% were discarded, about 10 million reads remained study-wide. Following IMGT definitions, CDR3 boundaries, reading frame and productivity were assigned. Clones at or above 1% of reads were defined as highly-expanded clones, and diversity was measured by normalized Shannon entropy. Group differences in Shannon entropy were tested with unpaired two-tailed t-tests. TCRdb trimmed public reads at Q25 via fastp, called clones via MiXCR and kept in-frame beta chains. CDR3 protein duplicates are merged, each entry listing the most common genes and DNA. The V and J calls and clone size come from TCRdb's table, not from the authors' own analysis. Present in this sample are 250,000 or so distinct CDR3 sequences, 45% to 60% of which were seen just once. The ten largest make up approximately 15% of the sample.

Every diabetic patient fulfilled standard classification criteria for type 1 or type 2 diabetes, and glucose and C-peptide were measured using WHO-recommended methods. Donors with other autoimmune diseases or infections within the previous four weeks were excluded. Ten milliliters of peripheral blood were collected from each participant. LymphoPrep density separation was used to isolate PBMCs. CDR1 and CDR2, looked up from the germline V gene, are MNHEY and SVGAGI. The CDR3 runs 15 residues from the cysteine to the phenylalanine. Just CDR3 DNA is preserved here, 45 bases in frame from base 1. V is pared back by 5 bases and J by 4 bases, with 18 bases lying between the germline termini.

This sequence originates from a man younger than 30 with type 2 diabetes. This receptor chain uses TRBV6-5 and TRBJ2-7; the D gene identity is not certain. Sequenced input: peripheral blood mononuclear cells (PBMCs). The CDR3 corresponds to CASSPTKRLDYEQYF. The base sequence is TGTGCCAGCAGTCCCACGAAAAGGTTGGATTACGAGCAGTACTTC.